This is a list of T cell receptor beta chains from one sample in a study of shared clonotypes between healthy human individuals. Generated by immunoSEQ multiplex PCR, the TCRdb table keeps only in-frame clones and is missing some. Here the sample spans some 2,400,000 clones, approximately 94% being singletons. Sequencing was performed on naive CD4+ T cells sorted from blood. Every receptor here comes from a man in his late teens or twenties in good health. CDR3s include the opening cysteine and the closing phenylalanine or tryptophan. Each record gives: D gene, V gene, CDR3 length, J gene, clone size, CDR3 protein, CDR3 DNA. A D gene is named only where the DNA matches it firmly. Not all rows give a size; the values are once, few, many and, for expanded clones, a class.

>-|TRBV5-1|15|TRBJ1-2|-
CASSSGTQAFYGYTF
TGCGCCAGCAGCTCCGGGACACAAGCTTTCTATGGCTACACCTTC
>TRBD1|TRBV2|14|TRBJ1-4|-
CASRRDRNNEKLFF
TGTGCCAGCAGAAGGGACAGAAATAATGAAAAACTGTTTTTT
>-|TRBV10-3|16|TRBJ2-1|-
CAISESLSSVYNEQFF
TGTGCCATCAGTGAGTCGTTGTCTAGCGTATACAATGAGCAGTTCTTC
>-|TRBV5-4|16|TRBJ2-7|-
CASSPDRVPSPYEQYF
TGTGCCAGCAGCCCGGACCGGGTCCCTTCACCTTACGAGCAGTACTTC
>-|TRBV18|13|TRBJ1-5|-
CASSFTGNQPQHF
TGTGCCAGCTCATTCACAGGAAATCAGCCCCAGCATTTT
>-|TRBV28|14|TRBJ2-7|-
CASTSGGSLREQYF
TGTGCCAGCACCTCTGGGGGCAGCCTACGCGAGCAGTACTTC
>-|TRBV5-4|12|TRBJ2-3|-
CASSPGTDTQYF
TGTGCCAGCAGCCCAGGTACAGATACGCAGTATTTT
>-|TRBV5-4|14|TRBJ2-3|-
CASSLAAEGDTQYF
TGTGCCAGCAGCTTGGCAGCAGAGGGAGATACGCAGTATTTT
>-|TRBV6-6|12|TRBJ1-6|-
CASSVYNSPLHF
TGTGCCAGCAGTGTCTATAATTCACCCCTCCACTTT
>-|TRBV9|15|TRBJ1-1|-
CASSVEGRPGTEAFF
TGTGCCAGCAGCGTAGAGGGACGTCCGGGCACTGAAGCTTTCTTT
>TRBD1|TRBV6-1|16|TRBJ1-2|-
CASSEGRDRGIGGYTF
TGTGCCAGCAGTGAAGGACGGGACAGGGGTATCGGTGGCTACACCTTC
>-|TRBV2|16|TRBJ2-6|-
CASSPQVLDRANVLTF
TGTGCCAGCAGTCCCCAAGTTTTAGACAGGGCCAACGTCCTGACTTTC
>TRBD2|TRBV5-4|15|TRBJ2-7|-
CASSLAGREIYEQYF
TGTGCCAGCAGCTTGGCCGGGCGGGAGATCTACGAGCAGTACTTC
>TRBD1|TRBV2|14|TRBJ2-2|-
CASSGGTGSGELFF
TGTGCCAGCAGTGGGGGGACAGGGTCCGGGGAGCTGTTTTTT
>-|TRBV7-3|14|TRBJ2-3|-
CASSRTRGTDTQYF
TGTGCCAGCAGCCGGACACGGGGAACAGATACGCAGTATTTT
>TRBD2|TRBV28|14|TRBJ2-3|-
CASIGGGATDTQYF
TGTGCCAGCATTGGCGGGGGGGCAACAGATACGCAGTATTTT
>-|TRBV19|11|TRBJ2-2|-
CASKVTGELFF
TGTGCCAGTAAGGTTACCGGGGAGCTGTTTTTT
>-|TRBV11-3|13|TRBJ2-4|-
CASSLTKIGIQYF
TGTGCCAGCAGCTTGACCAAGATCGGCATTCAGTACTTC
>TRBD2|TRBV7-2|14|TRBJ2-1|-
CASSLLAGVREQFF
TGTGCCAGCAGCTTACTAGCGGGAGTAAGGGAGCAGTTCTTC
>-|TRBV2|15|TRBJ2-5|-
CASSLVGGGIETQYF
TGTGCCAGCAGTCTCGTCGGGGGAGGAATAGAGACCCAGTACTTC
>TRBD1|TRBV18|15|TRBJ1-2|-
CASSPPGQGPPGYTF
TGTGCCAGCTCACCACCGGGACAGGGGCCTCCGGGCTACACCTTC
>TRBD2|TRBV19|13|TRBJ2-4|-
CASSIDFQGGKYF
TGTGCCAGTAGTATAGATTTTCAGGGAGGGAAGTACTTC
>-|TRBV6-1|11|TRBJ1-2|-
CASSENYGYTF
TGTGCCAGCAGTGAAAACTATGGCTACACCTTC
>-|TRBV7-9|15|TRBJ1-1|-
CASSEAGTGGTEAFF
TGTGCCAGCAGCGAAGCCGGGACGGGAGGGACTGAAGCTTTCTTT
>TRBD1|TRBV6-5|14|TRBJ2-2|-
CASQGRLSTGELFF
TGTGCCTCACAGGGGCGCTTGAGCACCGGGGAGCTGTTTTTT
>-|TRBV14|14|TRBJ2-7|-
CASSQEGGPREQYF
TGTGCCAGCAGCCAAGAGGGGGGGCCACGCGAGCAGTACTTC
>-|TRBV6-6|12|TRBJ1-1|-
CATLRNGGVAFF
TGTGCCACCCTTCGGAACGGAGGTGTAGCTTTCTTT
>-|TRBV18|17|TRBJ1-1|-
CASSPLRRGGSNTEAFF
TGTGCCAGCTCCCCCCTCCGTCGGGGGGGAAGTAACACTGAAGCTTTCTTT
>-|TRBV6-1|13|TRBJ2-5|-
CASSTMYQETQYF
TGTGCCAGCAGCACAATGTACCAAGAGACCCAGTACTTC
>-|TRBV27|10|TRBJ1-5|-
CASSLSGGHF
TGTGCCAGCAGTTTGAGCGGCGGGCATTTT
>-|TRBV9|11|TRBJ2-1|-
CASSQHNEQFF
TGTGCCAGCAGCCAGCACAATGAGCAGTTCTTC
>-|TRBV7-8|17|TRBJ1-3|-
CASSSRDGPTPGNTIYF
TGTGCCAGCAGCTCTCGGGATGGACCGACCCCTGGAAACACCATATATTTT
>TRBD1|TRBV7-6|16|TRBJ2-5|-
CASSPYTGTGGETQYF
TGTGCCAGCAGCCCATATACCGGGACAGGTGGAGAGACCCAGTACTTC
>TRBD1|TRBV7-9|16|TRBJ2-2|-
CASIPSRDRVTGELFF
TGTGCCAGCATCCCTTCCCGGGACAGGGTCACCGGGGAGCTGTTTTTT
>-|TRBV6-1|15|TRBJ2-1|-
CASTSGQSSYNEQFF
TGTGCCAGCACGTCCGGGCAGAGCTCCTACAATGAGCAGTTCTTC
>-|TRBV20-1|11|TRBJ2-7|-
CSAIWRNEQYF
TGCAGTGCTATATGGCGAAACGAGCAGTACTTC
>-|TRBV5-1|14|TRBJ1-2|-
CASSLGQANYGYTF
TGCGCCAGCAGCTTGGGGCAGGCCAACTATGGCTACACCTTC
>-|TRBV10-1|14|TRBJ2-7|-
CASSEGRVSYEQYF
TGCGCCAGCAGTGAGGGCAGGGTCTCCTACGAGCAGTACTTC
>-|TRBV18|16|TRBJ2-4|-
CASSPPLTGAKNIQYF
TGTGCCAGCTCACCACCCCTCACGGGAGCCAAAAACATTCAGTACTTC
>TRBD2|TRBV30|18|TRBJ2-7|-
CAWSVPRAGGHLGYEQYF
TGTGCCTGGAGTGTACCCCGAGCGGGGGGGCATTTGGGTTACGAGCAGTACTTC
>-|TRBV30|14|TRBJ2-7|-
CAWSRGGSSYEQYF
TGTGCCTGGAGTCGGGGTGGGAGCTCCTACGAGCAGTACTTC
>-|TRBV25-1|15|TRBJ2-6|-
CASSEGGFKANVLTF
TGTGCCAGCAGTGAAGGCGGTTTTAAGGCCAACGTCCTGACTTTC
>TRBD1|TRBV9|15|TRBJ2-5|-
CASSVGQGAFETQYF
TGTGCCAGCAGCGTAGGACAGGGGGCATTCGAGACCCAGTACTTC
>TRBD1|TRBV6-1|13|TRBJ2-5|-
CASRYRGVETQYF
TGTGCCAGCAGATACAGGGGAGTAGAGACCCAGTACTTC
>-|TRBV11-3|13|TRBJ1-1|-
CASSLGWNTEAFF
TGTGCCAGCAGCCTAGGGTGGAACACTGAAGCTTTCTTT
>TRBD2|TRBV5-6|16|TRBJ2-1|-
CASSLGRTSGGYEQFF
TGTGCCAGCAGCTTGGGGCGGACTAGCGGGGGCTATGAGCAGTTCTTC
>-|TRBV5-6|15|TRBJ2-7|-
CASRFLGTKDYEQYF
TGTGCCAGCAGATTCCTCGGGACAAAGGACTACGAGCAGTACTTC
>TRBD1|TRBV30|15|TRBJ1-6|-
CAWDGRGSYNSPLHF
TGTGCCTGGGATGGCAGGGGGTCCTATAATTCACCCCTCCACTTT
>TRBD1|TRBV7-2|14|TRBJ2-7|once
CASSPGRGGGEQYF
TGTGCCAGCAGCCCGGGAAGAGGGGGCGGCGAGCAGTACTTC
>TRBD1|TRBV7-2|14|TRBJ2-7|once
CASSFGTGPYEQYF
TGTGCCAGCAGCTTTGGGACAGGGCCCTACGAGCAGTACTTC
>-|TRBV29-1|12|TRBJ2-3|-
CSVHPAWDTQYF
TGCAGCGTCCACCCCGCTTGGGATACGCAGTATTTT
>-|TRBV28|15|TRBJ2-3|-
CASSHRWGATDTQYF
TGTGCCAGCAGTCACCGGTGGGGGGCAACAGATACGCAGTATTTT
>-|TRBV28|14|TRBJ2-7|-
CASSSGTNPYEQYF
TGTGCCAGCAGTAGCGGGACAAACCCCTACGAGCAGTACTTC
>TRBD1|TRBV11-2|15|TRBJ2-7|-
CASSFPGQGIEEQYF
TGTGCCAGCAGCTTTCCGGGACAGGGAATTGAAGAGCAGTACTTC
>-|TRBV19|14|TRBJ1-1|-
CASSREGSYTEAFF
TGTGCCAGTAGTAGGGAAGGGTCTTACACTGAAGCTTTCTTT
>-|TRBV5-1|14|TRBJ2-3|-
CASSSGAGTDTQYF
TGCGCCAGCAGCTCGGGAGCAGGGACAGATACGCAGTATTTT
>-|TRBV5-6|13|TRBJ1-2|-
CASSFPGNYGYTF
TGTGCCAGCAGCTTCCCAGGGAACTATGGCTACACCTTC
>-|TRBV4-1|17|TRBJ2-2|-
CASSRRVAVQNTGELFF
TGCGCCAGCAGCCGTAGGGTAGCGGTACAGAACACCGGGGAGCTGTTTTTT
>-|TRBV30|14|TRBJ1-4|-
CAWSVRGGREKLFF
TGTGCCTGGAGTGTACGGGGCGGCCGTGAAAAACTGTTTTTT